Listed below are T cell receptor beta chains from one sample, sequenced in a study of human T cells and chemical hapten exposure. TCRdb reanalysed the RACE reads using MiXCR and keeps one entry per CDR3 protein. The table records roughly 30,000 distinct CDR3 sequences, approximately 9% of them present only once. The sequencing used whole blood, collected in connection with sensitization to the hapten diphenylcyclopropenone (DPC). The receptors shown here come from a man aged 25 to 40 with alopecia areata. Some clones in this sample may be carry-over from other donors' samples. CDR3s include the opening cysteine and the closing phenylalanine or tryptophan. A D gene is named only where the DNA matches it firmly. Only some rows state a clone size, as once, few, many or a class for expanded clones.

CDR3nt | CDR3aa | j_gene | d_gene | v_gene | abundance
TGCAGCGTTGAAAGGGGTTCGGGGCACGAGCAGTACTTC | CSVERGSGHEQYF | TRBJ2-7 | NA | TRBV29-1 | few
TGCGCCAGCAGCCCGCAGGGGGTAAAAGCCGGGGAGCTGTTTTTT | CASSPQGVKAGELFF | TRBJ2-2 | TRBD1 | TRBV4-3 | NA
TGTGCCAGCTCACAGGCAGGGGGATCCAACGTCCTGACTTTC | CASSQAGGSNVLTF | TRBJ2-6 | TRBD1 | TRBV18 | NA
TGCAGCGTGCTGGAGAGGACTGAAGCTTTCTTT | CSVLERTEAFF | TRBJ1-1 | NA | TRBV29-1 | few
TGCAGTGCTAGAGCTAGCGGGGCAAACTCCTACAATGAGCAGTTCTTC | CSARASGANSYNEQFF | TRBJ2-1 | TRBD2 | TRBV20-1 | NA
TGTGCCAGCAGGCTAGCGGGGGGGCCGCGTGGGGAGCAGTTCTTC | CASRLAGGPRGEQFF | TRBJ2-1 | TRBD2 | TRBV6-2/TRBV6-3 | many
TGCGCCAGCAAAACTCAGCCCCAGCATTTT | CASKTQPQHF | TRBJ1-5 | NA | TRBV23-1 | many
TGTGCCAGCAGCGTAGCTCTGAACCGGGACGGGGAGACCCAGTACTTC | CASSVALNRDGETQYF | TRBJ2-5 | NA | TRBV9 | few
TGCAGCGCTTCGACTAGCGGCACAGATACGCAGTATTTT | CSASTSGTDTQYF | TRBJ2-3 | TRBD2 | TRBV29-1 | NA
TGTGCCAGCAGCTCCCCTTCGGCAGCCACTGAAGCTTTCTTT | CASSSPSAATEAFF | TRBJ1-1 | NA | TRBV11-2 | many
TGTGTCAGCACCACCCCTGGAGAGAACATTCAGTACTTC | CVSTTPGENIQYF | TRBJ2-4 | NA | TRBV2 | few
TGCAGTGCTAGACCCCTACGTCTACAGGGGGCGGCAGGGGGGAATGAGCAGTTCTTC | CSARPLRLQGAAGGNEQFF | TRBJ2-1 | TRBD1 | TRBV20-1 | few
TGTGCCAGCAGCTCTCAAGCCAGGGCTGAGACCCAGTACTTC | CASSSQARAETQYF | TRBJ2-5 | NA | TRBV7-2 | NA
TGTGCCAGCAGCCGTAACCCGGGACAGGGAAATCAGCCCCAGCATTTT | CASSRNPGQGNQPQHF | TRBJ1-5 | TRBD1 | TRBV5-5 | many
TGTGCCTGGACACTACACAGGGACACTGAAGCTTTCTTT | CAWTLHRDTEAFF | TRBJ1-1 | NA | TRBV30 | NA